The rows below give T cell receptor beta chains drawn from one sample of a study of shared clonotypes between healthy human individuals. Libraries were prepared by immunoSEQ multiplex PCR; TCRdb keeps only in-frame clonotypes and omits some of them. The table has about 2.1 million clones, roughly 95% seen once. The sample taken for sequencing was naive CD8+ T cells from PBMCs. Receptor source: a man younger than 35 in good health. Some clones in this sample may be carry-over from other donors' samples. CDR3s include the opening cysteine and the closing phenylalanine or tryptophan. D genes are given only for firm matches. Rows may omit the clone size; those that give it use once, few, many or a size class.

size: -; length: 16; J: TRBJ2-1; D: TRBD2; V: TRBV7-9; DNA: TGTGCCAGCAGACTAGGGCAGGGACTAGAATACAATGAGCAGTTCTTC; CDR3: CASRLGQGLEYNEQFF
size: -; length: 12; J: TRBJ2-7; D: -; V: TRBV11-2; DNA: TGTGCCAGCAGCGAGGAATCCTACGAGCAGTACTTC; CDR3: CASSEESYEQYF
size: once; length: 16; J: TRBJ2-3; D: -; V: TRBV7-3; DNA: TGTGCCAGCAGCTTAAAACTAGCCCCCAGCACAGATACGCAGTATTTT; CDR3: CASSLKLAPSTDTQYF
size: -; length: 14; J: TRBJ1-5; D: -; V: TRBV7-8; DNA: TGTGCCAGCAGCTCCGGGGTGGGCAATCAGCCCCAGCATTTT; CDR3: CASSSGVGNQPQHF
size: -; length: 14; J: TRBJ2-7; D: -; V: TRBV27; DNA: TGTGCCAGCAGTTTCAAAGGGCTATCCTACGAGCAGTACTTC; CDR3: CASSFKGLSYEQYF
size: -; length: 15; J: TRBJ2-7; D: -; V: TRBV5-4; DNA: TGTGCCAGCAGCTTGGTGCTAGGGAGCTCCTACGAGCAGTACTTC; CDR3: CASSLVLGSSYEQYF
size: -; length: 13; J: TRBJ2-1; D: TRBD2; V: TRBV6-6; DNA: TGTGCCAGCAGTTACGGGGAGGGCCCTGAGCAGTTCTTC; CDR3: CASSYGEGPEQFF
size: -; length: 15; J: TRBJ2-7; D: TRBD1; V: TRBV7-9; DNA: TGTGCCAGCAGCTTTCGTAACAGGGGATCCTACGAGCAGTACTTC; CDR3: CASSFRNRGSYEQYF
size: -; length: 16; J: TRBJ2-7; D: TRBD1; V: TRBV9; DNA: TGTGCCAGCAGCGTAGGGGGGTCAGGGGGCTTTTACGAGCAGTACTTC; CDR3: CASSVGGSGGFYEQYF
size: -; length: 13; J: TRBJ1-1; D: -; V: TRBV6-5; DNA: TGTGCCAGCAGTATCCCTCGGGGGACTGAAGCTTTCTTT; CDR3: CASSIPRGTEAFF
size: -; length: 13; J: TRBJ2-7; D: TRBD2; V: TRBV28; DNA: TGTGCCAGCAGTTTGGTAGCGGGGTTCGAGCAGTACTTC; CDR3: CASSLVAGFEQYF
size: -; length: 14; J: TRBJ2-7; D: -; V: TRBV7-6; DNA: TGTGCCAGCAGCTTAGCGCAAAGGGGTCTCGAGCAGTACTTC; CDR3: CASSLAQRGLEQYF
size: -; length: 15; J: TRBJ1-3; D: -; V: TRBV11-2; DNA: TGTGCCAGCAGCTCCGAGGGGGGCTCTGGAAACACCATATATTTT; CDR3: CASSSEGGSGNTIYF
size: -; length: 13; J: TRBJ2-7; D: -; V: TRBV5-5; DNA: TGTGCCAGCAGCTTGGGAGGGTACTACGAGCAGTACTTC; CDR3: CASSLGGYYEQYF
size: -; length: 14; J: TRBJ1-5; D: -; V: TRBV6-6; DNA: TGTGCCAGCAGTTTAGAGGGGTACAATCAGCCCCAGCATTTT; CDR3: CASSLEGYNQPQHF
size: -; length: 14; J: TRBJ1-3; D: -; V: TRBV25-1; DNA: TGTGCCAGCAGTGAAATGACAGCTGGAAACACCATATATTTT; CDR3: CASSEMTAGNTIYF
size: -; length: 13; J: TRBJ2-7; D: -; V: TRBV27; DNA: TGTGCCAGCAGTTTAAGGTGGGACTACGAGCAGTACTTC; CDR3: CASSLRWDYEQYF
size: -; length: 15; J: TRBJ1-1; D: -; V: TRBV10-2; DNA: TGCGCCAGCAGTGGAAGAGACAGTAGAAACACTGAAGCTTTCTTT; CDR3: CASSGRDSRNTEAFF
size: -; length: 12; J: TRBJ2-1; D: -; V: TRBV5-6; DNA: TGTGCCAGCAGCTCGGGGGCTATTGAGCAGTTCTTC; CDR3: CASSSGAIEQFF
size: -; length: 11; J: TRBJ2-7; D: -; V: TRBV14; DNA: TGTGCCAGCAGCCAAACCTACGAGCAGTACTTC; CDR3: CASSQTYEQYF
size: -; length: 12; J: TRBJ1-1; D: -; V: TRBV28; DNA: TGTGCCGCCCGCCAACCTAACACTGAAGCTTTCTTT; CDR3: CAARQPNTEAFF
size: once; length: 16; J: TRBJ1-2; D: TRBD1; V: TRBV9; DNA: TGTGCCAGCAGTGTGGGACAGGGAGAGTACGACTATGGCTACACCTTC; CDR3: CASSVGQGEYDYGYTF